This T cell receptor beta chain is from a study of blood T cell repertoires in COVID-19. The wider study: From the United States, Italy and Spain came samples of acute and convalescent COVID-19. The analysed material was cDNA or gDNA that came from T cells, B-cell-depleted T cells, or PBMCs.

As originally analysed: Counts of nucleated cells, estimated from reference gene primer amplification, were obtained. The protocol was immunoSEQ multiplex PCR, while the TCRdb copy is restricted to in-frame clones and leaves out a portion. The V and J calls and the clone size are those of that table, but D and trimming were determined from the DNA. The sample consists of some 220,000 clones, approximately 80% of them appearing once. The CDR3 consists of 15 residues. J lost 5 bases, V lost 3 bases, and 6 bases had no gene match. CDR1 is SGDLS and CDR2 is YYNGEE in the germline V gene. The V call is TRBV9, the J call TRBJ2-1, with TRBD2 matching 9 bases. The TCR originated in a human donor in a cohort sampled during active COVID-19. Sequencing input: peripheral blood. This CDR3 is CASSGLRLADNEQFF. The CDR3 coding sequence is TGTGCCAGCAGCGGACTCAGACTAGCGGACAATGAGCAGTTCTTC.